This TCR beta chain derives from a study of OX40 agonist ivuxolimab in advanced cancers. Study information: The patients received agonistic anti-OX40 (CD134) antibody ivuxolimab. At 0.01 to 10 mg/kg, ivuxolimab was administered intravenously to patients every 2 weeks. Study-level findings and limits: Undetermined was the antigen specificity of the expanded peripheral T cells. At 0.1 to 3.0 mg/kg, CD4+ and CD8+ blood T cells expanded clonally by week 6.

The method was immunoSEQ multiplex PCR; TCRdb's version includes in-frame clones alone and lacks a portion of them. The sample records about 76,000 clones, less than 90% being singletons. As to this clone: As yet, its antigen is unknown.

Trimming at V came to 8 bases and at J to 6 bases, leaving 8 bases not matched to a gene. The germline gives CDR1 MNHNS, CDR2 SASEGT. There are 13 residues in the CDR3. The clonotype comes from an adult with an advanced solid tumor such as melanoma, head and neck, liver or kidney cancer. The rearrangement joins TRBV6-1 to TRBJ2-7; 9 nucleotides align to TRBD1. This material consisted of CD4+ or CD8+ T cells sorted from blood, taken in a trial of the OX40 agonist ivuxolimab. The CDR3 sequence: CASGDRADLEQYF. CDR3 bases: TGTGCCAGCGGGGACAGGGCCGACCTCGAGCAGTACTTC.